Below, 19 T cell receptor beta chains from the same sample are listed, as sequenced in a study of early T cells in non-severe SARS-CoV-2 infection. TCRdb independently ran MiXCR on the 5' RACE reads; one entry per CDR3 protein. This sample has about 69,000 distinct CDR3 sequences; about 9.4% occur once, and the top ten carry about 6.1%. Specimen: whole blood. These receptors were taken from an adult who was a healthcare worker with PCR-confirmed SARS-CoV-2 infection or an uninfected control (not recorded which).

This clonotype was seen repeatedly, ten times or more. The gene calls are TRBV23-1 and TRBJ2-2, with D tentatively TRBD1 (6 bases). TRBV23-1 belongs to the ORF category, with a function that is uncertain. The CDR3 has 18 residues. Between the trimmed V and J ends, which lost 4 bases and 4 bases, there was a span of 22 bases. The CDR3 region has the DNA TGCGCCAGCAGTCCGATAACGAAACAGGGTCCTGGCACCGGGGAGCTGTTTTTT. This translates into CASSPITKQGPGTGELFF.

The J gene is TRBJ2-4, the V gene TRBV3-1; D might be TRBD1 (6 bases). The germline gives CDR1 LGHDT, CDR2 YNNKEL (reference sequence). The length of the CDR3 is 15 residues. Trimming shortened V by 2 bases and J by 4 bases, and 12 bases separated the two germline ends. The CDR3 is CASSQPRTAKNIQYF. CDR3 DNA sequence: TGTGCCAGCAGCCAACCCCGGACAGCGAAAAACATTCAGTACTTC.

The CDR3 loop reads CSATRQPYSNQPQHF. The CDR3, as DNA: TGCAGTGCTACCAGACAACCGTATAGCAATCAGCCCCAGCATTTT. The rearrangement links TRBV20-1 to TRBJ1-5; D is unclear. The germline gives CDR1 DFQATT, CDR2 SNEGSKA (reference sequence). V lost 4 bases to trimming and J lost 0 bases, with 13 bases between them. CDR3 length equals 15 residues.

This clonotype was observed at least ten times. V and J are TRBV7-2 and TRBJ2-1; perhaps TRBD2 as D (5 bases). V was trimmed by 6 bases and J by 5 bases, leaving 11 bases between them. The CDR3 runs to 13 residues. Germline assignment: CDR1 SGHTA and CDR2 FQGNSA. DNA of the CDR3: TGTGCCAGCAGTGTCGGACTGAACAATGAGCAGTTCTTC. Residues: CASSVGLNNEQFF.

This clonotype was detected only a few times. The chain carries TRBV3-1 and TRBJ1-1; D is unclear. The CDR3 extends over 13 amino acids. The V end lost 1 base, the J end lost 3 bases, and 6 bases lay between the germline ends. CDR1 is LGHDT, CDR2 YNNKEL, per germline (reference sequence). The CDR3 region is CASSQGPHTEAFF. The CDR3 nucleotides are TGTGCCAGCAGCCAAGGACCCCACACTGAAGCTTTCTTT. Supplemented by reference TRBV3-1 and TRBJ1-1, the full variable domain reads DTAVSQTPKYLVTQMGNDKSIKCEQNLGHDTMYWYKQDSKKFLKIMFSYNNKELIINETVPNRFSPKSPDKAHLNLHINSLELGDSAVYFCASSQGPHTEAFFGQGTRLTVV.

This clonotype was observed many times. V and J are TRBV7-9 and TRBJ1-2, with TRBD1 identical over 7 bases. The CDR3 is 16 amino acids. CDR1 and CDR2 (germline): SEHNR, FQNEAQ (reference sequence). The V gene end was trimmed by 2 bases and the J gene end by 8 bases; junction bases not matched to a gene: 14. CDR3 DNA sequence: TGTGCCAGCAGCTTAAAATACCAAGAGGGACAGTCGGGCTACACCTTC. It codes for CASSLKYQEGQSGYTF.

This clonotype has more than one count but fewer than ten. The chain uses TRBV7-3 and TRBJ1-3; D gene ambiguous. The ends were cut back, 2 bases at V and 0 bases at J, with 11 bases in the middle. The CDR3 runs 16 residues. Germline V CDR1 and CDR2: SGHTA, FQGTGA. The DNA for the CDR3 is TGTGCCAGCAGCTTATTTGGGGAGAACTCTGGAAACACCATATATTTT. This codes for CASSLFGENSGNTIYF.

The V call is TRBV7-7, the J call TRBJ2-1; the match to TRBD2 covers 13 bases. Germline V gene lookup returns CDR1 SSHAT and CDR2 FNYEAQ (reference sequence). The CDR3 is 14 amino acids. V shed 5 bases and J 10 bases; nucleotides not matched to a gene: 5. CDR3 coding DNA: TGTGCCAGCAGCCCGGGACTAGCGGGGACCGAGCAGTTCTTC. Protein sequence: CASSPGLAGTEQFF.

In its sample, this clonotype was seen a few times. The chain is built from TRBV29-1 and TRBJ2-3, with 10 nucleotides matching TRBD1. This CDR3 has 15 amino acids. V lost 7 bases to trimming and J lost 3 bases; unmatched junction nucleotides: 10. Germline CDR1 and CDR2: SQVTM and ANQGSEA. The CDR3 spells CSANHPGQGTDTQYF. DNA of the CDR3: TGCAGCGCCAACCATCCGGGACAGGGGACAGATACGCAGTATTTT.

CDR3 sequence reads: CSVEGTDRAQDTQYF. In nucleotides, the CDR3 is TGCAGCGTTGAAGGAACAGACAGGGCCCAAGATACGCAGTATTTT. The genes are TRBV29-1 and TRBJ2-3; TRBD1 matches at 7 bases. There are 15 residues in the CDR3. The germline V gene encodes CDR1 SQVTM and CDR2 ANQGSEA. With 1 base clipped from V and 5 bases from J, the junction kept 9 bases outside the gene matches.

The genes are TRBV2 and TRBJ2-1; a possible D gene is TRBD2 (6 bases). Trimming took off 6 bases at V and 7 bases at J, with 22 bases between the two ends. The CDR3 has 16 amino acids. CDR1 SNHLY and CDR2 FYNNEI come from the germline V gene. CDR3 sequence reads: CASRWNTKAGRNEQFF. The CDR3 coding sequence is TGTGCCAGCAGATGGAATACCAAAGCAGGGAGGAATGAGCAGTTCTTC.

This clonotype came up many times. This chain connects TRBV6-4 to TRBJ1-2, with D tentatively TRBD1 (5 bases). The CDR3 covers 14 residues. Trimming stripped 3 bases from V and 6 bases from J, with 14 bases between. The germline V gene has CDR1 MRHNA and CDR2 SNTAGT. Here the CDR3 reads CASSEAGDPDGYTF. The CDR3 DNA reads as TGTGCCAGCAGTGAAGCGGGGGACCCAGATGGCTACACCTTC.

This clonotype was recorded many times. The chain links TRBV4-3 to TRBJ1-6; D possibly corresponds to TRBD1 (5 bases). The CDR3 is made up of 16 amino acids. From germline, CDR1 is LGHNA and CDR2 YSLEER. Trimming shortened V by 4 bases and J by 4 bases, and 14 bases separated the two germline ends. The chain's CDR3 is CASSPLVGGYNSPLHF. DNA of the CDR3: TGCGCCAGCAGCCCTCTAGTGGGGGGGTATAATTCACCCCTCCACTTT.

In its sample, this clonotype was seen many times. The rearrangement uses TRBV7-9 and TRBJ1-4; D not certain. Trimming stripped 2 bases from V and 0 bases from J, with 7 bases between. This CDR3 comprises 15 residues. In germline, CDR1 is SEHNR, CDR2 FQNEAQ (reference sequence). This CDR3 reads CASSLWEPTNEKLFF. The CDR3 nucleotides read TGTGCCAGCAGCTTATGGGAACCAACTAATGAAAAACTGTTTTTT.

The chain is built from TRBV12-3 or TRBV12-4 and TRBJ2-4; D not certain. The CDR3 runs to 16 residues. V was pared by 5 bases and J by 0 bases, with 14 bases between. CDR3 residues: CASSPTFGLAKNIQYF. The CDR3, as DNA: TGTGCCAGCAGTCCCACATTCGGATTAGCCAAAAACATTCAGTACTTC.

This clonotype showed up just a few times. This sequence joins TRBV29-1 and TRBJ2-1; D unclear. V was trimmed by 0 bases and J by 9 bases, leaving 6 bases between them. This CDR3 comprises 11 residues. The germline V gene encodes CDR1 SQVTM and CDR2 ANQGSEA. DNA of the CDR3: TGCAGCGTTGAAGATCCGGGTGAGCAGTTCTTC. Translated, it gives CSVEDPGEQFF.

This clonotype came up a few times. This chain uses TRBV29-1 with TRBJ2-5; D unresolved. Trimming shortened V by 4 bases and J by 2 bases, and 8 bases separated the two germline ends. The germline V gene has CDR1 SQVTM and CDR2 ANQGSEA. CDR3 length: 12 amino acids. The CDR3 bases are TGCAGCGTTGGGGCAGCTCAAGAGACCCAGTACTTC. The encoded protein is CSVGAAQETQYF.

The sample holds many counts of this clonotype. The chain couples TRBV9 to TRBJ2-1; the D gene is possibly TRBD2 (5 bases). V was trimmed by 2 bases and J by 0 bases, leaving 15 bases between them. CDR1 and CDR2 from the germline V gene are SGDLS and YYNGEE. The CDR3 length is 17 residues. The CDR3 DNA is TGTGCCAGCAGCGTTGGTCGGGATGCGGGCTCCTACAATGAGCAGTTCTTC. Encoded protein: CASSVGRDAGSYNEQFF.

This chain connects TRBV2 to TRBJ2-1, with D possibly matching TRBD1 (7 bases). This CDR3 has 12 amino acids. Germline V lookup: CDR1 SNHLY, CDR2 FYNNEI. The V end lost 6 bases, the J end lost 14 bases, and 17 bases lay between the germline ends. The CDR3 DNA reads as TGTGCCAGCAGCCTCGACAGGGAGGTTGAGTTCTTC. This translates into CASSLDREVEFF.